These 4 T cell receptor beta chains were all obtained from the same sample, sequenced in a study of T cell responses to AZD1222 COVID-19 vaccine (dated by TCRdb to the early 2020s). Library method: the immunoSEQ multiplex PCR assay. Sourced from immuneACCESS, this table was stored by TCRdb with only in-frame sequences that have V and J called. A share of the clones is absent; for the studies checked, an unresolved V gene accounts for under half, and the remainder has no known explanation. The sample has about 100,000 clones on record, roughly 84% of them singletons. About a sixth of the sample lies in the top ten. The time point label corresponds to: baseline before first vaccination. Sequences were derived from peripheral blood, sampled on day 0 of AZD1222 vaccination. The receptors here all came from an adult in good health.

This clone appeared once. The chain employs TRBV5-1 and TRBJ2-1; TRBD2 matches at 8 bases. The CDR3 runs to 15 residues. After removal of 2 bases from V and 5 bases from J, the junction contained 6 bases not matched to a gene. Looked up from germline, CDR1 is SGHRS and CDR2 is YFSETQ. The CDR3 region has the DNA TGCGCCAGCAGCTTACCGGGACTAGGGCACAATGAGCAGTTCTTC. Translating it yields CASSLPGLGHNEQFF.

J is TRBJ2-5 and V is TRBV6-5; D uncertain. The germline V gene encodes CDR1 MNHEY and CDR2 SVGAGI. Trimming removed 9 bases at V and 5 bases at J, with 16 bases between. The length of the CDR3 is 13 residues. This CDR3 is CASTYGLWETQYF. DNA of the CDR3: TGTGCCAGTACTTACGGCCTTTGGGAGACCCAGTACTTC.

This clone was detected only once. The chain uses TRBV7-3 and TRBJ2-5; 9 bases map to TRBD2. The CDR3 is 14 residues long. Germline CDR1 reads SGHTA; CDR2 reads FQGTGA. V lost 2 bases and J lost 4; bases outside the gene matches: 2. For the CDR3, the DNA is TGTGCCAGCAGCTTAGCGGGACTAGCAGAGACCCAGTACTTC. It yields the protein CASSLAGLAETQYF.

The V call is TRBV11-3, the J call TRBJ2-3, with 7 positions matching TRBD1. V was clipped by 6 bases and J by 4 bases; unmatched bases: 7. CDR3 length: 14 amino acids. In germline, CDR1 is SGHNT, CDR2 YENEEA. The CDR3 loop reads CASSHRGEADTQYF. CDR3 coding DNA: TGTGCCAGCAGTCACAGGGGAGAGGCAGATACGCAGTATTTT.